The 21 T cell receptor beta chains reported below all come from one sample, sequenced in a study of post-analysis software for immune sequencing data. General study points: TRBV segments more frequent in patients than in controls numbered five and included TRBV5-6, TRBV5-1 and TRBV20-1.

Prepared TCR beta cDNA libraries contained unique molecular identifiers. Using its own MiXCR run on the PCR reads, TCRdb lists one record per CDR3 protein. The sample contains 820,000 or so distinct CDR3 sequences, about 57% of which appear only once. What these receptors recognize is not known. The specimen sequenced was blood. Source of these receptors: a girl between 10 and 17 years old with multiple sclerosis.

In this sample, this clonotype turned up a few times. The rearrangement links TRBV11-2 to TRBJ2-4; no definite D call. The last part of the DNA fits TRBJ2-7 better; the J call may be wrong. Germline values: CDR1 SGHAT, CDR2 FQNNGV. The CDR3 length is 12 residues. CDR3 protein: CASTSTFYEQYF. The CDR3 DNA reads TGTGCCAGCACCTCGACATTCTACGAGCAGTACTTC.

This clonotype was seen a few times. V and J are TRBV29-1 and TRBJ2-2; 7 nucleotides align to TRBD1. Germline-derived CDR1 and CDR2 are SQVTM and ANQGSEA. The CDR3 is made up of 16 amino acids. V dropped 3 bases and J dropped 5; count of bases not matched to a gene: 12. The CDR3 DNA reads TGCAGCGTTGACGTCCCGAGGGGGCGCAGGACCGGGGAGCTGTTTTTT. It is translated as CSVDVPRGRRTGELFF.

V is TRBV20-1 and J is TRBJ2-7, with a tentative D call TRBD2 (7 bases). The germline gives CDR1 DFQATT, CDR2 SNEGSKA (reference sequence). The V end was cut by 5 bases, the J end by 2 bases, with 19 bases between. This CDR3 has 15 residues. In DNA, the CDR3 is TGCAGTGCTGGAGGGGGGGGACAAATGGCCTACGAGCAGTACTTC. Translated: CSAGGGGQMAYEQYF.

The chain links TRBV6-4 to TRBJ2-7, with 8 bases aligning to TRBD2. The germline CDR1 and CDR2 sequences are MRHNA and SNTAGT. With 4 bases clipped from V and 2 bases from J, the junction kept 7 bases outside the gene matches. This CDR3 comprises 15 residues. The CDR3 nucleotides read TGTGCCAGCAGTGTACGTAGCGGGGTTACCTACGAGCAGTACTTC. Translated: CASSVRSGVTYEQYF.

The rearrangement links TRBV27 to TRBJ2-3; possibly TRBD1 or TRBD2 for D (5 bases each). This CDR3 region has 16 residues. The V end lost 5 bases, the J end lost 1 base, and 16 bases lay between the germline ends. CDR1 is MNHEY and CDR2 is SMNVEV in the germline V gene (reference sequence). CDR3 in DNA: TGTGCCAGCAGTGAAGCTGGGACGGTGCGCACAGATACGCAGTATTTT. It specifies CASSEAGTVRTDTQYF.

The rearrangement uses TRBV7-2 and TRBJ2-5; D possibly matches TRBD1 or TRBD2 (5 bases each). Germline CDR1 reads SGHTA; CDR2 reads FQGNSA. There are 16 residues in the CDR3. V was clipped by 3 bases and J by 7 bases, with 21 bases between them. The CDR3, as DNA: TGTGCCAGCAGCTTCTCAGTAGGACGGGGACCGGGGACCCAGTACTTC. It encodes CASSFSVGRGPGTQYF.

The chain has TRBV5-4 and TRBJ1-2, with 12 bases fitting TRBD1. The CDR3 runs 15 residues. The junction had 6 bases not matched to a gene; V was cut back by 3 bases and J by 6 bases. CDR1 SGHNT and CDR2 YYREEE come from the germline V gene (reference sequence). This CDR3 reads CASSSRDRGQHGYTF. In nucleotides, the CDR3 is TGTGCCAGCAGCTCCCGGGACAGGGGGCAACATGGCTACACCTTC.

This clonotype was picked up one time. CDR3 nucleotides: TGCAGTGCTTCCCGACTAGCGGGGGAAACAGATACGCAGTATTTT. Its protein product is CSASRLAGETDTQYF. This chain joins TRBV20-1 and TRBJ2-3; 12 positions agree with TRBD2. Unmatched junction bases numbered 6, after V lost 5 bases and J lost 3 bases. The CDR3 runs to 15 residues. Germline assignment: CDR1 DFQATT and CDR2 SNEGSKA (reference sequence).

The CDR3 sequence: CASVRTFNTEAFF. The CDR3, as DNA: TGTGCCAGTGTTAGGACATTTAACACTGAAGCTTTCTTT. V and J are TRBV18 and TRBJ1-1, with D possibly TRBD1 on 5 matching bases. CDR3 size: 13 residues. Germline assignment: CDR1 KGHSH and CDR2 LQKENI. V was shortened by 9 bases and J by 2 bases, with 13 bases between the two germline ends.

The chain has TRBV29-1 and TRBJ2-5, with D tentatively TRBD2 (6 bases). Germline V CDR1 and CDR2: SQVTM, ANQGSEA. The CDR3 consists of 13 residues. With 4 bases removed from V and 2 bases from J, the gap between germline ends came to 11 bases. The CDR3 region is CSVGGTGQETQYF. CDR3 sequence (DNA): TGCAGCGTTGGCGGGACTGGTCAAGAGACCCAGTACTTC.

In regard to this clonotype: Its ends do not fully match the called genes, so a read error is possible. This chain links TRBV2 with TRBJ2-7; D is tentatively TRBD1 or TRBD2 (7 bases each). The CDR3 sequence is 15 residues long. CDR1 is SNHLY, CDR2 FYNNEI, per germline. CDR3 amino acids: CASSEQGGPSYGQYF. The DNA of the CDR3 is TGTGCCAGCAGTGAACAGGGGGGGCCATCCTACGGGCAGTACTTC.

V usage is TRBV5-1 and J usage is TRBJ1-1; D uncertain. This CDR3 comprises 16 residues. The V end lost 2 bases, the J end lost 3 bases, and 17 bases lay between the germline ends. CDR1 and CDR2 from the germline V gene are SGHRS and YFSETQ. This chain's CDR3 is CASSFPRQAGDTEAFF. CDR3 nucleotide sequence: TGCGCCAGCAGCTTCCCAAGGCAGGCCGGGGACACTGAAGCTTTCTTT. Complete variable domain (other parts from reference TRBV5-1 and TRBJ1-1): KAGVTQTPRYLIKTRGQQVTLSCSPISGHRSVSWYQQTPGQGLQFLFEYFSETQRNKGNFPGRFSGRQFSNSRSEMNVSTLELGDSALYLCASSFPRQAGDTEAFFGQGTRLTVV.

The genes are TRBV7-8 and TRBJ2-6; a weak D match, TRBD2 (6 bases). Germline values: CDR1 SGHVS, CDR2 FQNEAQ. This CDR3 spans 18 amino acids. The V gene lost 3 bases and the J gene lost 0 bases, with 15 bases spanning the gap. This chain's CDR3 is CASSFRPGLHSGANVLTF. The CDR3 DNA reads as TGTGCCAGCAGCTTCCGTCCGGGACTCCACTCTGGGGCCAACGTCCTGACTTTC.

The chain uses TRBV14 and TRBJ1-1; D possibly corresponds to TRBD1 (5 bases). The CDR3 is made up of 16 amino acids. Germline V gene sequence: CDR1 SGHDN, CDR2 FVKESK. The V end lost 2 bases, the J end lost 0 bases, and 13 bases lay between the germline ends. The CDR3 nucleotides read TGTGCCAGCAGCCAATATCAGGGTGCGATGAACACTGAAGCTTTCTTT. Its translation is CASSQYQGAMNTEAFF.

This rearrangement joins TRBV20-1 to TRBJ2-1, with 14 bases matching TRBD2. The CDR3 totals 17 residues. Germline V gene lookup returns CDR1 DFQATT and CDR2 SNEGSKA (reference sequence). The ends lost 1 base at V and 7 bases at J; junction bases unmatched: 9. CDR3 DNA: TGCAGTGCTAGAGCCCCGGGGACTAGCGGGAGTTTGAATGAGCAGTTCTTC. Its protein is CSARAPGTSGSLNEQFF.

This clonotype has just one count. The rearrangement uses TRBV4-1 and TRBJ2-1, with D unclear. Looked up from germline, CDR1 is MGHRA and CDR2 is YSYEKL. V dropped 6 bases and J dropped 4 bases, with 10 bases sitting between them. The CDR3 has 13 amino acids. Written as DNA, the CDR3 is TGCGCCAGCAGGGGATCCGGTTACAATGAGCAGTTCTTC. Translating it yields CASRGSGYNEQFF.

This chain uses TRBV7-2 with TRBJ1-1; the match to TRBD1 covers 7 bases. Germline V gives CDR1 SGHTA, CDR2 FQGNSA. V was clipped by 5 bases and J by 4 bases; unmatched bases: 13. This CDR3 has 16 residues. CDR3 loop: CASSVHPTGVGTEAFF. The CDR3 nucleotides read TGTGCCAGCAGCGTTCACCCAACAGGGGTTGGCACTGAAGCTTTCTTT. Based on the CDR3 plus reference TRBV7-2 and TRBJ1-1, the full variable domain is GAGVSQSPSNKVTEKGKDVELRCDPISGHTALYWYRQSLGQGLEFLIYFQGNSAPDKSGLPSDRFSAERTGGSVSTLTIQRTQQEDSAVYLCASSVHPTGVGTEAFFGQGTRLTVV.

The CDR3 region is CASSDSTGGSYGYTF. DNA of the CDR3: TGTGCCAGCAGCGACTCGACAGGGGGAAGCTATGGCTACACCTTC. The chain couples TRBV7-3 to TRBJ1-2; 9 bases match TRBD1. Germline V gene sequence: CDR1 SGHTA, CDR2 FQGTGA. The CDR3 is 15 residues long. V lost 5 bases and J lost 4; bases outside the gene matches: 8.

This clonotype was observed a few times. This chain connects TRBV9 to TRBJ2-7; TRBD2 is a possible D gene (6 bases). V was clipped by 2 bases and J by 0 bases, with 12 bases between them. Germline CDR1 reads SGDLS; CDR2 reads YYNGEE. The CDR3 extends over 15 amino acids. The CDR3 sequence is CASSVGMGGSYEQYF. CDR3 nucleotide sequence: TGTGCCAGCAGCGTGGGAATGGGGGGCTCCTACGAGCAGTACTTC.

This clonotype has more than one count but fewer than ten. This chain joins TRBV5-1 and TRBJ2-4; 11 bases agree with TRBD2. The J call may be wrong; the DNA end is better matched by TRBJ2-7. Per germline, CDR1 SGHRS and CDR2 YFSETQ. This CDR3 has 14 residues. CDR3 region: CASNLAGGPNEQYF. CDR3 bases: TGCGCCAGCAATTTAGCGGGAGGGCCCAACGAGCAGTACTTC.

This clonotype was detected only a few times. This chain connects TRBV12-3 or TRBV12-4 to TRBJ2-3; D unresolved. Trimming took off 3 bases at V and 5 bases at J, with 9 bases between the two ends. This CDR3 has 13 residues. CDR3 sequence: CASSFDSRDTQYF. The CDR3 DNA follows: TGTGCCAGCAGTTTTGACTCCCGAGATACGCAGTATTTT.